This T cell receptor beta chain was found in a study of T cells in Graves' hyperthyroidism and ophthalmopathy. Whole-study results and caveats: Appearing also in blood were most of the thyroid clonotypes expanded above 0.001.

The table lists this clonotype with many counts. Its antigen is still unknown. TCR beta CDR3 sequences were amplified from RNA transcripts. A first-round RT-PCR of the TCR CDR3 used the HTBI primer set. TCRdb processed the multiplex PCR reads anew with MiXCR; each CDR3 protein has one entry. The table records 600,000 or so distinct CDR3 sequences, roughly 16% of them present only once. This CDR3 has 15 residues. The germline CDR1 and CDR2 sequences are SNHLY and FYNNEI. Germline trimming cut 8 bases from V and 1 base from J; bases unmatched to any gene: 8. Sequencing was carried out using blood. This clonotype originated in a young woman with Graves' hyperthyroidism. The chain is built from TRBV2 and TRBJ2-3; 8 positions agree with TRBD1. As DNA, the CDR3 is TGTGCCAGCTCTATAGAGGGACAGGGCACAGATACGCAGTATTTT. This sequence encodes CASSIEGQGTDTQYF.